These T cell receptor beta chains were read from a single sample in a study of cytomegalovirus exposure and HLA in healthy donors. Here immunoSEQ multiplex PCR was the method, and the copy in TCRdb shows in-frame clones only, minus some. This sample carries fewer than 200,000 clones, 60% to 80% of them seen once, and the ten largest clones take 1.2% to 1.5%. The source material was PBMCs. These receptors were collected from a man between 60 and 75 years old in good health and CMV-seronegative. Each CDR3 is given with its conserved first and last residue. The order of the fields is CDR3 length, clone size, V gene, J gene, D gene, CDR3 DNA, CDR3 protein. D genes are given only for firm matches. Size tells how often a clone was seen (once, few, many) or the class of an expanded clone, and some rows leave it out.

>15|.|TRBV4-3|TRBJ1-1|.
TGCGCCAGCAGCCAGGCAGGAATTGGGAACACTGAAGCTTTCTTT
CASSQAGIGNTEAFF
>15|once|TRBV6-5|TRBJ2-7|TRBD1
TGTGCCAGCAGTTACTTAGGGGGCGCGGGTTACGAGCAGTACTTC
CASSYLGGAGYEQYF
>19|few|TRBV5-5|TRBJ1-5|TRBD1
TGTGCCAGCAGCTTGGAGGTTAGGAGGGACAGGGGATTTTATCAGCCCCAGCATTTT
CASSLEVRRDRGFYQPQHF
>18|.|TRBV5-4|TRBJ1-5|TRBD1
TGTGCCAGCAGACCTGGGACAGGGGCTTCCCTTAGCAATCAGCCCCAGCATTTT
CASRPGTGASLSNQPQHF
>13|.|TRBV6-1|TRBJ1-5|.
TGTGCCAGCAGTGAAGGGAGGCATCAGCCCCAGCATTTT
CASSEGRHQPQHF
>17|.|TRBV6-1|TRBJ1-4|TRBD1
TGTGCCAGCAGTGATCCCCGACAGGACAGGCATAATGAAAAACTGTTTTTT
CASSDPRQDRHNEKLFF
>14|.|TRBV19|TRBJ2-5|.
TGTGCCAGTACCGCCCGCCAGGGGATAGAGACCCAGTACTTC
CASTARQGIETQYF
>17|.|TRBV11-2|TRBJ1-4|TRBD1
TGTGCCAGCAGCCGCGCCAGACAGGGGTGGGAGCATGAAAAACTGTTTTTT
CASSRARQGWEHEKLFF
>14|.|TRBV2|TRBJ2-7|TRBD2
TGTGCCAGCAGCCGGGGAGCGGGGGACTACGAGCAGTACTTC
CASSRGAGDYEQYF
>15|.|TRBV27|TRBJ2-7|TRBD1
TGTGCCAGCAGTTTATATGGACAGGGGCCTTTCGAGCAGTACTTC
CASSLYGQGPFEQYF
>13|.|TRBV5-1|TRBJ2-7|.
TGCGCCAGCAACCTCTTACAGGGCGACGAGCAGTACTTC
CASNLLQGDEQYF
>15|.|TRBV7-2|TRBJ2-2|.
TGTGCCAGCAGCTTAATAGGGGGAGAAACCGGGGAGCTGTTTTTT
CASSLIGGETGELFF
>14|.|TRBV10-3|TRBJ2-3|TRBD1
TGTGCCATCTCGGCCGGGACAGGGGATAATACGCAGTATTTT
CAISAGTGDNTQYF
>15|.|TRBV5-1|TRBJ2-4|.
TGCGCCAGCAGCTTTGAAGGGGCGGAGGGGAACATTCAGTACTTC
CASSFEGAEGNIQYF
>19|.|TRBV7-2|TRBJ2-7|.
TGTGCCAGCAGCTTATCGCTACCCCGGGCGGTCCAGGGTTTGTACGAGCAGTACTTC
CASSLSLPRAVQGLYEQYF
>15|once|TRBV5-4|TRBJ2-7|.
TGTGCCAGCAACACCCTGGGGACAAGCTCCTACGAGCAGTACTTC
CASNTLGTSSYEQYF
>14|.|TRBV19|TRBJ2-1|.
TGTGCCAGTAGGCAAACCCAAACAGGGAATGAGCAGTTCTTC
CASRQTQTGNEQFF
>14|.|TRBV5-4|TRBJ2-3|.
TGTGCCAGCAGCTTGGTCAGGGACTCCAACACGCAGTATTTT
CASSLVRDSNTQYF
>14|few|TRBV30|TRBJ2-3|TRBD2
TGTGCCTGGGGTAGCGGGGGCATCACAGATACGCAGTATTTT
CAWGSGGITDTQYF
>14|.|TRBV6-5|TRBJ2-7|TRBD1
TGTGCCAGCAGTACGGGACAGGCCCCCTACGAGCAGTACTTC
CASSTGQAPYEQYF
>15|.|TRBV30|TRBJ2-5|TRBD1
TGTGCCTGGGAGAGAGACAGGGGTACCCAAGAGACCCAGTACTTC
CAWERDRGTQETQYF
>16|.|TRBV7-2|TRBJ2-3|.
TGTGCCAGCAGCTTAGTAGGCGGGGCAAGCACAGATACGCAGTATTTT
CASSLVGGASTDTQYF
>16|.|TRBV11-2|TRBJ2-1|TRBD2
TGTGCCAGCAGTACCGTTAGCGGGGGGGCCTACAATGAGCAGTTCTTC
CASSTVSGGAYNEQFF
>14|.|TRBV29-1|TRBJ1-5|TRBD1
TGCAGCGTCAGAGTGGGACAGGAGGGTCAGCCCCAGCATTTT
CSVRVGQEGQPQHF
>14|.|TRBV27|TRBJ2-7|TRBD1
TGTGCCAGCTCCCTGTCAGGGGGCCCCTACGAGCAGTACTTC
CASSLSGGPYEQYF
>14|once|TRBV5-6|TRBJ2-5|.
TGTGCCAGCAGCTCTCGGTCATTTGAGGAGACCCAGTACTTC
CASSSRSFEETQYF
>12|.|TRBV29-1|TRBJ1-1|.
TGCAGCGTTGGGACAGTAAACACTGAAGCTTTCTTT
CSVGTVNTEAFF
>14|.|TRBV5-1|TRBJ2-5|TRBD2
TGCGCCAGCAGCTCCCTGGGGGGGCAAGAGACCCAGTACTTC
CASSSLGGQETQYF
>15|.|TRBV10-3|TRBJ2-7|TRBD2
TGTGCCATCAGTGATCTAGCGGGGGCAATTGGTGAGCAGTACTTC
CAISDLAGAIGEQYF
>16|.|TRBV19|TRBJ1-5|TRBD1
TGTGCCAGTCCGGGACAGGGGGCAGACAGCAATCAGCCCCAGCATTTT
CASPGQGADSNQPQHF
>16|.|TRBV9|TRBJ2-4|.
TGTGCCAGCAGCTTAGGGCTAGGTGGTGCCAAAAACATTCAGTACTTC
CASSLGLGGAKNIQYF
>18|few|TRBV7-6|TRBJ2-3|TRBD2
TGTGCCAGCAGCTTACCACCCGAGCGGGGGGGCGCGACAGATACGCAGTATTTT
CASSLPPERGGATDTQYF
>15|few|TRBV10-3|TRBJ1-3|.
TGTGCCATCAGTGTCGGCAGGGATGCTGGAAACACCATATATTTT
CAISVGRDAGNTIYF
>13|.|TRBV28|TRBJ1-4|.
TGTGCCAGCAGTAGGCCCGCGGAGGAAAAACTGTTTTTT
CASSRPAEEKLFF
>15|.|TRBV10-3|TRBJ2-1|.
TGTGCCATCAGTTTGGAGTTGGGGGGCTACAATGAGCAGTTCTTC
CAISLELGGYNEQFF
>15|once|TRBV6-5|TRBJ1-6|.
TGTGCCAGCAGTCTCTCGGGACACCAAAATTCACCCCTCCACTTT
CASSLSGHQNSPLHF
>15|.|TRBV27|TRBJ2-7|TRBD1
TGTGCCAGCAGTATTCGGACAGGGGGCTTCTACGAGCAGTACTTC
CASSIRTGGFYEQYF
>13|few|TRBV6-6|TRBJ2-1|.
TGTGCCAGCAGGGTTAGCTCCTACAATGAGCAGTTCTTC
CASRVSSYNEQFF
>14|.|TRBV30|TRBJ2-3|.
TGTGCCTGGAGTTTCGCCACTAGCACAGATACGCAGTATTTT
CAWSFATSTDTQYF
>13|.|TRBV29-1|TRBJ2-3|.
TGCAGCGGTAGCGGTTCTAGCACAGATACGCAGTATTTT
CSGSGSSTDTQYF
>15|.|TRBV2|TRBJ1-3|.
TGTGCCAGCAGTACGAGGGCCCTCTCTGGAAACACCATATATTTT
CASSTRALSGNTIYF
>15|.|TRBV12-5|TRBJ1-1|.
TGTGCTAGTTCCAGCTCCAGGGTAGACAACACTGAAGCTTTCTTT
CASSSSRVDNTEAFF